This entry describes one T cell receptor (beta chain). This entry is derived from a study of T cell changes during pregnancy in multiple sclerosis. This CDR3 has 15 amino acids. The germline V and J ends were trimmed by 5 bases and 0 bases, with 12 bases remaining between them. Germline lookup yields CDR1 SGHTA and CDR2 FQGTGA. The assay was immunoSEQ multiplex PCR, and TCRdb's table has in-frame clones only and misses some. The sample consists of around 39,000 clones, approximately 92% of them appearing once. Sequencing was done on a sample of PBMCs (not recorded whether the cells were cultured). The origin of this receptor is a female donor with multiple sclerosis, enrolled in a pregnancy study. The chain has TRBV7-3 and TRBJ2-3; weak D call: TRBD2 (5 bases). The CDR3 region is CASSPLTGSTDTQYF. The CDR3 bases are TGTGCCAGCAGCCCTCTCACGGGGAGCACAGATACGCAGTATTTT.